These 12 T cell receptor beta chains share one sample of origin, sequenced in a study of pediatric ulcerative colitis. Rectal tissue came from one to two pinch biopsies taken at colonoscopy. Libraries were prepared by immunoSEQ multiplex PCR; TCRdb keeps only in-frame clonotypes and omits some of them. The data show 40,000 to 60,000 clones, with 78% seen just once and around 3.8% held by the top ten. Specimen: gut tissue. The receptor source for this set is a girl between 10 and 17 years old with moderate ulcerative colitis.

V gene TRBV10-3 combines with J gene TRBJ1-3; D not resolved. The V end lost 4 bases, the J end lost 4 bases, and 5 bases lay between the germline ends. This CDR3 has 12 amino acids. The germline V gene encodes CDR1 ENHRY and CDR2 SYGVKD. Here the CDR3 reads CAISVGGNTIYF. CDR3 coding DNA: TGTGCCATCAGTGTCGGGGGAAACACCATATATTTT.

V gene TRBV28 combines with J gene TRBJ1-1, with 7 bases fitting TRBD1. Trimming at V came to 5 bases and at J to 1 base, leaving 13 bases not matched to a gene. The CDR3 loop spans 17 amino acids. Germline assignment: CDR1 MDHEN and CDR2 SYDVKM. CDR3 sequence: CASSPLTGTEPNTEAFF. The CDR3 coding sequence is TGTGCCAGCAGTCCTCTCACCGGGACAGAGCCGAACACTGAAGCTTTCTTT.

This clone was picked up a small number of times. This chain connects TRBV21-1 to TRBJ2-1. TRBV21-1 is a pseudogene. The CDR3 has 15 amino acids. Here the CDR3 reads CASIPLRPNYNEQFF. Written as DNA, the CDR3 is TGTGCCAGCATCCCTCTTCGTCCCAACTACAATGAGCAGTTCTTC.

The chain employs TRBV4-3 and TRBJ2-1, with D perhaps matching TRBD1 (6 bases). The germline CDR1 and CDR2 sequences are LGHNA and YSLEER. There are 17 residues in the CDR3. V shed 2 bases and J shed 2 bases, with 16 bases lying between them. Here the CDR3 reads CASSQSAGVLAYNEQFF. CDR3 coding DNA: TGCGCCAGCAGCCAATCAGCAGGGGTCCTGGCCTACAATGAGCAGTTCTTC.

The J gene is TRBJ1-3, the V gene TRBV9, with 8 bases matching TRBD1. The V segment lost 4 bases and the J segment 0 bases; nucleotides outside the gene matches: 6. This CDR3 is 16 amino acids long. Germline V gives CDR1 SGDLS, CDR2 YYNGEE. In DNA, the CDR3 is TGTGCCAGCAGCTCGGGACAGGCTAACTCTGGAAACACCATATATTTT. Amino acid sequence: CASSSGQANSGNTIYF.

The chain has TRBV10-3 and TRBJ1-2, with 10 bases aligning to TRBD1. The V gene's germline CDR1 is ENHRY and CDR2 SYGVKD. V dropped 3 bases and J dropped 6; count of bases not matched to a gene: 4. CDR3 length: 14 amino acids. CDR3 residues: CAISDPGTGDGYTF. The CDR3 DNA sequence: TGTGCCATCAGTGATCCCGGGACAGGGGATGGCTACACCTTC.

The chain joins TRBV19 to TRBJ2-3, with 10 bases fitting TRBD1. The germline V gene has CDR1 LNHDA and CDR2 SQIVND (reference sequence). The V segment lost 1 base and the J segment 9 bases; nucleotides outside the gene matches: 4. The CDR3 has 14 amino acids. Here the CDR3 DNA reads TGTGCCAGTAGTATAGGACAGGGGGCGCGGACGCAGTATTTT. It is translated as CASSIGQGARTQYF.

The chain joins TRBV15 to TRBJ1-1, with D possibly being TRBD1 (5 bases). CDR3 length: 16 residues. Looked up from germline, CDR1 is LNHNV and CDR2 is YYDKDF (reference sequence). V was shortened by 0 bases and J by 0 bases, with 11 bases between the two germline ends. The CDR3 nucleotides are TGTGCCACCAGCAGAGATTATGGGGCGGTGAACACTGAAGCTTTCTTT. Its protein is CATSRDYGAVNTEAFF.

In DNA form, the CDR3 reads TGTGCCAGCAGCTTGGGAGGCGAGTATGCGGACATTTCGAACACCATATATTTT. This encodes CASSLGGEYADISNTIYF. The rearrangement joins TRBV5-6 to TRBJ1-3; maybe TRBD1 (5 bases). This CDR3 spans 18 amino acids. The germline V gene encodes CDR1 SGHDT and CDR2 YYEEEE. V lost 0 bases, J lost 7 bases, and 23 bases lay in between.

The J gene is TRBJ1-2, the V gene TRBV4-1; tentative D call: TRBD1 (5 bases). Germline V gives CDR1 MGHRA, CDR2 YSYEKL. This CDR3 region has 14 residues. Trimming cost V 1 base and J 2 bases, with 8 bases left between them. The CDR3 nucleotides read TGCGCCAGCAGCCAAGTGGGGGAGAACTATGGCTACACCTTC. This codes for CASSQVGENYGYTF.

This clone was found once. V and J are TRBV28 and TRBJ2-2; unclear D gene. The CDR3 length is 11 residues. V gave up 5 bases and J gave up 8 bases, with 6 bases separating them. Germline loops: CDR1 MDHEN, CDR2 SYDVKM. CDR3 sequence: CASSGLGELFF. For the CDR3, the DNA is TGTGCCAGCAGTGGCCTTGGGGAGCTGTTTTTT.

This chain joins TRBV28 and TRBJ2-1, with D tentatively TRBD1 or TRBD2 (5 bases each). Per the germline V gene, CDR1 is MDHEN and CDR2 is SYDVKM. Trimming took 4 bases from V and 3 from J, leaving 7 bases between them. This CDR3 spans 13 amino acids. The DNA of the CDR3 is TGTGCCAGCAGTTGGGGGAACTACAATGAGCAGTTCTTC. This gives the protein CASSWGNYNEQFF.